What follows are 29 T cell receptor beta chains derived from one specimen sequenced in a study of shared clonotypes between healthy human individuals. The protocol was immunoSEQ multiplex PCR, while the TCRdb copy is restricted to in-frame clones and leaves out a portion. This sample has approximately 2.5 million clones, with 93% found just once. The sample was naive CD4+ T cells from PBMCs. Subset noted: CD45RA+ positively selected. The receptors shown here come from a man between 18 and 35 years old in good health. Some clones in this sample may be carry-over from other donors' samples.

The chain combines TRBV6-1 with TRBJ2-7; D not certain. The CDR3 has 14 amino acids. Trimming took 8 bases from V and 6 from J, leaving 20 bases between them. Per the germline V gene, CDR1 is MNHNS and CDR2 is SASEGT. The DNA of the CDR3 is TGTGCCAGCGCCAGGTCCCTATCGCCGTCCGAGCAGTACTTC. It translates to CASARSLSPSEQYF.

Note on this clone: The DNA is omitted, as the CDR3 cannot be located on it reliably, and the CDR3 follows TCRdb's listing. This chain links TRBV18 with TRBJ1-1. Ends included, the CDR3 has 16 residues. Germline V gene sequence: CDR1 KGHSH, CDR2 LQKENI. CDR3 loop: CASSPFGAGTVTEAFF.

The chain combines TRBV27 with TRBJ2-7; TRBD1 is a possible D gene (5 bases). Germline loops: CDR1 MNHEY, CDR2 SMNVEV (reference sequence). This CDR3 has 13 amino acids. V was pared by 1 base and J by 5 bases, with 9 bases between. This CDR3 is CASSLWGVNEQYF. The CDR3 nucleotides are TGTGCCAGCAGTTTATGGGGCGTCAACGAGCAGTACTTC.

The rearrangement uses TRBV25-1 and TRBJ2-2; D not certain. The V and J ends lost 6 bases and 0 bases respectively, with 14 bases between them. Germline CDR1 MGHDK, CDR2 SYGVNS. The CDR3 contains 16 residues. DNA for the CDR3: TGTGCCAGCAGCGCCATAGCCGGCGCGAACACCGGGGAGCTGTTTTTT. It encodes CASSAIAGANTGELFF.

Turning to this clone: This sample also contains other DNA sequences that code for the same CDR3. This chain connects TRBV6-5 to TRBJ1-4, with D maybe TRBD1 (5 bases). The CDR3 has 13 residues. Germline assignment: CDR1 MNHEY and CDR2 SVGAGI. V was shortened by 5 bases and J by 8 bases, with 12 bases between the two germline ends. The CDR3 loop is CASSLGRVEKLFF. CDR3 in DNA: TGTGCCAGCAGTCTGGGGCGAGTAGAAAAACTGTTTTTT.

The gene calls are TRBV28 and TRBJ2-1, with TRBD2 identical over 9 bases. J gave up 8 bases and V 7 bases, and 12 bases lay outside the gene matches. Germline V gene data show CDR1 as MDHEN and CDR2 as SYDVKM. The CDR3 is 15 amino acids. The CDR3 loop reads CASTLGMLAGHEQFF. The CDR3 DNA reads TGTGCCAGCACCCTCGGCATGCTAGCGGGACATGAGCAGTTCTTC.

The J gene is TRBJ1-1, the V gene TRBV29-1; D gene ambiguous. Trimming took off 6 bases at V and 1 base at J, with 9 bases between the two ends. The CDR3 length is 12 residues. Germline assignment: CDR1 SQVTM and CDR2 ANQGSEA. CDR3 region: CSVSRQNTEAFF. CDR3 coding DNA: TGCAGCGTCTCCCGGCAGAACACTGAAGCTTTCTTT.

The chain uses TRBV5-4 and TRBJ2-5; TRBD1 is a possible D gene (5 bases). Trimming removed 3 bases at V and 1 base at J, with 10 bases between. The CDR3 loop spans 14 amino acids. Germline V lookup: CDR1 SGHNT, CDR2 YYREEE (reference sequence). CDR3 coding DNA: TGTGCCAGCAGCTCCAAAGACAGCCAAGAGACCCAGTACTTC. This encodes CASSSKDSQETQYF.

Worth noting for this clone: One end of the junction is discordant with germline, which a read error may explain. This rearrangement joins TRBV5-1 to TRBJ2-3; 7 nucleotides align to TRBD2. This CDR3 comprises 14 residues. CDR1 SGHRS and CDR2 YFSETQ come from the germline V gene. The CDR3 nucleotides are TGCGCCAGCAGTTTGGGTGGGGAGGGCGCTACGCAGTATTTT. It translates to CASSLGGEGATQYF.

This clone has only one observation. The chain couples TRBV5-4 to TRBJ2-7, with 7 bases that match TRBD2. The germline V gene encodes CDR1 SGHNT and CDR2 YYREEE (reference sequence). The CDR3 has 14 residues. J was trimmed by 2 bases and V by 7 bases; bases with no gene match: 9. The CDR3 DNA is TGTGCCAGCCTGAGCCGGGAGGCCCCCTACGAGCAGTACTTC. Residues: CASLSREAPYEQYF.

This chain connects TRBV5-1 to TRBJ2-1; 11 nucleotides match TRBD2. Losses at the gene ends were 4 bases for V and 1 base for J; bases not matched to a gene: 7. The V gene's germline CDR1 is SGHRS and CDR2 YFSETQ. The CDR3 totals 17 residues. CDR3 DNA: TGCGCCAGCAGCGGCGGACTAGCGGGTAATTCCTACAATGAGCAGTTCTTC. Translated, it gives CASSGGLAGNSYNEQFF.

This clone was seen only a few times. The sample contains more than one DNA sequence encoding this CDR3. The chain combines TRBV2 with TRBJ1-1, with D possibly being TRBD1 (5 bases). This CDR3 has 14 amino acids. V was clipped by 3 bases and J by 4 bases, with 12 bases between them. From germline, CDR1 is SNHLY and CDR2 FYNNEI. In DNA form, the CDR3 reads TGTGCCAGCAGTGAGGAGGGGCAGGGCACTGAAGCTTTCTTT. This translates into CASSEEGQGTEAFF.

V is TRBV28 and J is TRBJ2-5; TRBD2 might be the D (6 bases). The CDR3 has 14 amino acids. Trimming stripped 3 bases from V and 3 bases from J, with 11 bases between. Germline V gene data show CDR1 as MDHEN and CDR2 as SYDVKM. The CDR3 loop is CASSFNRREETQYF. CDR3 sequence (DNA): TGTGCCAGCAGTTTCAACAGGAGGGAAGAGACCCAGTACTTC.

The CDR3 DNA is TGTGCCAGCAGCTTACCTATTGGCAGGGGCACTGAAGCTTTCTTT. This gives the protein CASSLPIGRGTEAFF. This chain connects TRBV7-9 to TRBJ1-1; D is possibly TRBD1 (6 bases). With 2 bases removed from V and 4 bases from J, the gap between germline ends came to 14 bases. CDR3 length equals 15 residues. CDR1 and CDR2 from the germline V gene are SEHNR and FQNEAQ (reference sequence).

The chain has TRBV9 and TRBJ2-7; no clear D. CDR1 SGDLS and CDR2 YYNGEE come from the germline V gene. The CDR3 length is 15 residues. Trimming shortened V by 1 base and J by 0 bases, and 11 bases separated the two germline ends. The CDR3 DNA reads TGTGCCAGCAGCGTACTCCCCACTTCCTCCTACGAGCAGTACTTC. It is translated as CASSVLPTSSYEQYF.

In nucleotides, the CDR3 is TGTGCCACCAGCAGTCCGACTAGCGGGTACAATGAGCAGTTCTTC. It is translated as CATSSPTSGYNEQFF. The chain employs TRBV15 and TRBJ2-1; 10 positions agree with TRBD2. The ends lost 3 bases at V and 4 bases at J; junction bases unmatched: 3. The germline V gene encodes CDR1 LNHNV and CDR2 YYDKDF (reference sequence). The CDR3 has 15 residues.

This rearrangement joins TRBV9 to TRBJ2-3; D gene uncertain. The CDR3 is 15 amino acids. Germline values: CDR1 SGDLS, CDR2 YYNGEE. The ends were cut back, 1 base at V and 4 bases at J, with 13 bases in the middle. CDR3 coding DNA: TGTGCCAGCAGCGTAAGTCCGAATACGGCAGATACGCAGTATTTT. Translated: CASSVSPNTADTQYF.

The chain recombines TRBV15 with TRBJ2-1; D tentatively fits TRBD1 or TRBD2 (5 bases each). Between the trimmed V and J ends, which lost 2 bases and 4 bases, there was a span of 15 bases. The germline V gene has CDR1 LNHNV and CDR2 YYDKDF (reference sequence). The CDR3 spans 16 residues. In nucleotides, the CDR3 is TGTGCCACCAGCAGATTATACCGGGACGTATACAATGAGCAGTTCTTC. Encoded protein: CATSRLYRDVYNEQFF.

V usage is TRBV4-3 and J usage is TRBJ2-6; TRBD2 is a possible D gene (5 bases). Trimming cost V 4 bases and J 0 bases, with 13 bases left between them. The CDR3 runs 17 residues. Per the germline V gene, CDR1 is LGHNA and CDR2 is YSLEER. CDR3 DNA sequence: TGCGCCAGCAGCCCGGCGGGTGTTAGCTCTGGGGCCAACGTCCTGACTTTC. This encodes CASSPAGVSSGANVLTF.

The chain combines TRBV28 with TRBJ2-6; TRBD1 matches 10 bases. Germline values: CDR1 MDHEN, CDR2 SYDVKM. This CDR3 region has 19 residues. Trimming took 0 bases from V and 0 from J; bases not matched to a gene: 5. CDR3 nucleotide sequence: TGTGCCAGCAGTTTATGGGGGACAGGGGCGAGCTCTGGGGCCAACGTCCTGACTTTC. This sequence encodes CASSLWGTGASSGANVLTF.

Turning to this clone: Other DNA sequences within the sample encode an identical CDR3. The chain is built from TRBV7-2 and TRBJ2-7; D is undetermined. This CDR3 spans 13 amino acids. Looked up from germline, CDR1 is SGHTA and CDR2 is FQGNSA. Trimming took off 3 bases at V and 0 bases at J, with 6 bases between the two ends. CDR3 loop: CASSFQSSYEQYF. The CDR3 DNA follows: TGTGCCAGCAGCTTTCAGAGCTCCTACGAGCAGTACTTC.

The chain joins TRBV5-4 to TRBJ1-1; no clear D gene. CDR1 and CDR2 (germline): SGHNT, YYREEE (reference sequence). Between the trimmed V and J ends, which lost 3 bases and 1 base, there was a span of 7 bases. The CDR3 has 13 amino acids. CDR3 loop: CASSSDTNTEAFF. The CDR3 coding sequence is TGTGCCAGCAGCTCTGACACGAACACTGAAGCTTTCTTT.

This clone showed up just once. The chain employs TRBV7-9 and TRBJ2-7, with D tentatively TRBD1 or TRBD2 (6 bases each). This CDR3 has 13 residues. Per germline, CDR1 SEHNR and CDR2 FQNEAQ (reference sequence). V was trimmed by 4 bases and J by 9 bases, leaving 16 bases between them. The CDR3 DNA is TGTGCCAGCAGCTGGGGGGCGGAGGTCGGGCAGTACTTC. Translated, it gives CASSWGAEVGQYF.

The chain carries TRBV18 and TRBJ2-7, with D possibly TRBD2 on 6 matching bases. The CDR3 is 13 amino acids. Germline lookup yields CDR1 KGHSH and CDR2 LQKENI. V was shortened by 7 bases and J by 9 bases, with 19 bases between the two germline ends. The CDR3 nucleotides read TGTGCCAGCTACCGGGAGAGTCCCCTTCGGCAGTACTTC. Amino acid sequence: CASYRESPLRQYF.

The chain has TRBV18 and TRBJ2-7, with 9 bases fitting TRBD2. The CDR3 loop spans 15 amino acids. Germline V gene data show CDR1 as KGHSH and CDR2 as LQKENI. With V trimmed by 0 bases and J by 13 bases, 13 bases remained unmatched. CDR3 sequence reads: CASSPPAGGPSQTYF. The CDR3 nucleotides are TGTGCCAGCTCACCACCGGCGGGAGGGCCGTCCCAAACCTACTTC.

The chain is built from TRBV6-1 and TRBJ2-1, with 7 bases identical to TRBD2. The V gene's germline CDR1 is MNHNS and CDR2 SASEGT. Germline trimming cut 8 bases from V and 4 bases from J; bases unmatched to any gene: 5. The CDR3 has 13 residues. This CDR3 reads CASLSGPYNEQFF. The CDR3 nucleotides are TGTGCCAGCCTTAGCGGGCCTTACAATGAGCAGTTCTTC.

About this clone itself: In the same sample, other DNA sequences code for this CDR3. The chain joins TRBV9 to TRBJ2-1, with D unresolved. Germline CDR1 is SGDLS and CDR2 is YYNGEE. This CDR3 comprises 13 residues. Trimming took off 0 bases at V and 7 bases at J, with 8 bases between the two ends. The CDR3 sequence is CASSVGPSNEQFF. CDR3 coding DNA: TGTGCCAGCAGCGTAGGTCCTTCTAATGAGCAGTTCTTC.

Notes on this clone: Additional DNA sequences in this sample encode the identical CDR3. The chain has TRBV2 and TRBJ2-3; no definite D call. CDR3 length: 11 amino acids. V was shortened by 5 bases and J by 3 bases, with 3 bases between the two germline ends. Germline CDR1 SNHLY, CDR2 FYNNEI. The CDR3 loop reads CASSPTDTQYF. In DNA form, the CDR3 reads TGTGCCAGCAGTCCAACAGATACGCAGTATTTT.

The gene calls are TRBV19 and TRBJ2-2, with a weak D call TRBD2 (6 bases). Trimming took 2 bases from V and 3 from J, leaving 10 bases between them. The CDR3 extends over 15 amino acids. The germline V gene encodes CDR1 LNHDA and CDR2 SQIVND (reference sequence). This CDR3 is CASSIWGGDTGELFF. The DNA of the CDR3 is TGTGCCAGTAGTATATGGGGCGGGGACACCGGGGAGCTGTTTTTT.